Sequencing of this TCR beta chain was carried out in a study of T cell responses to AZD1222 COVID-19 vaccine. TCRdb keeps only in-frame clones here, not all; method: immunoSEQ multiplex PCR. The repertoire includes 100,000 to 150,000 clones, 75% to 90% of them detected once, and 3.5% to 5% sits in the top ten. Regarding the study as a whole: White British donors predominated, females outnumbered males, and clonal diversity was possibly underestimated. The study sampled repertoires only after the peak T cell response.

V lost 6 bases and J lost 5, with 16 bases in between. Germline V gene sequence: CDR1 SNHLY, CDR2 FYNNEI. This CDR3 is 15 amino acids long. About this clone: Its antigen is currently unknown.

The specimen was peripheral blood, collected 28 days after the second AZD1222 dose. This TCR was recovered from an adult who received the AZD1222 COVID-19 vaccine. The chain couples TRBV2 to TRBJ2-2, with D possibly being TRBD2 (6 bases). CDR3 loop: CASSLLSAGTGELFF. The CDR3 DNA follows: TGTGCCAGCAGCCTACTTTCTGCGGGGACCGGGGAGCTGTTTTTT.